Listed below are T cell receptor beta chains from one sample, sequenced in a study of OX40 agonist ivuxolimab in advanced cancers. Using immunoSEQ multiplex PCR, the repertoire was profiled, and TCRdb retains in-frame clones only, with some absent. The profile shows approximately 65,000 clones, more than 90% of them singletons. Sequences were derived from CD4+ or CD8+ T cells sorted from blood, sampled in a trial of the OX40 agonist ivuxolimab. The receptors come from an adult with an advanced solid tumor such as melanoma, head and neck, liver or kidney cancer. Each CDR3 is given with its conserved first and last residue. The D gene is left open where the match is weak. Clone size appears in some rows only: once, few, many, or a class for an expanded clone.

CDR3nt: TGTGCCAGCGGTGGACACGCCTTCTATGGCTACACCTTC
CDR3aa: CASGGHAFYGYTF
abundance: NA
d_gene: NA
j_gene: TRBJ1-2
v_gene: TRBV25-1
len: 13

CDR3nt: TGTGCCAGCAGGCGAACAGGGGATGGGAACACCGGGGAGCTGTTTTTT
CDR3aa: CASRRTGDGNTGELFF
abundance: NA
d_gene: TRBD1
j_gene: TRBJ2-2
v_gene: TRBV9
len: 16

CDR3nt: TGTGCCAGCAGCCGATATGTCACAGATACGCAGTATTTT
CDR3aa: CASSRYVTDTQYF
abundance: once
d_gene: NA
j_gene: TRBJ2-3
v_gene: TRBV7-9
len: 13

CDR3nt: TGTGCCTGGAGTCTCGGACAGGGGGCAGGTAATGAGCAGTTCTTC
CDR3aa: CAWSLGQGAGNEQFF
abundance: NA
d_gene: TRBD1
j_gene: TRBJ2-1
v_gene: TRBV30
len: 15

CDR3nt: TGTGCCAGCAGTGAAGCCCTGGGGAACACTGAAGCTTTCTTT
CDR3aa: CASSEALGNTEAFF
abundance: NA
d_gene: NA
j_gene: TRBJ1-1
v_gene: TRBV6-1
len: 14

CDR3nt: TGTGCCTGGAGTGTACTGAACCCCCCAGATACGCAGTATTTT
CDR3aa: CAWSVLNPPDTQYF
abundance: NA
d_gene: NA
j_gene: TRBJ2-3
v_gene: TRBV30
len: 14

CDR3nt: TGTGCCTGGGCCCTATCATTGGGGTCACCCCTCCACTTT
CDR3aa: CAWALSLGSPLHF
abundance: NA
d_gene: NA
j_gene: TRBJ1-6
v_gene: TRBV30
len: 13

CDR3nt: TGTGCCAGTTCCAGGGGGCTAGGTAATGAGCAGTTCTTC
CDR3aa: CASSRGLGNEQFF
abundance: NA
d_gene: TRBD1
j_gene: TRBJ2-1
v_gene: TRBV2
len: 13

CDR3nt: TGTGCCAGTAGTATCCGGGACATCGCCGCCTCTGGGGCCAACGTCCTGACTTTC
CDR3aa: CASSIRDIAASGANVLTF
abundance: NA
d_gene: NA
j_gene: TRBJ2-6
v_gene: TRBV19
len: 18

CDR3nt: TGCGCCAGCAGTCCCGACGACCCGAACACCGGGGAGCTGTTTTTT
CDR3aa: CASSPDDPNTGELFF
abundance: NA
d_gene: NA
j_gene: TRBJ2-2
v_gene: TRBV23-1
len: 15

CDR3nt: TGTGCCAGCAGTGAAGGGCGGGACACCATATATTTT
CDR3aa: CASSEGRDTIYF
abundance: NA
d_gene: NA
j_gene: TRBJ1-3
v_gene: TRBV6-1
len: 12

CDR3nt: TGTGCCAGCAGCCCCAGGGTGCCTCTCTATGGCTACACCTTC
CDR3aa: CASSPRVPLYGYTF
abundance: once
d_gene: NA
j_gene: TRBJ1-2
v_gene: TRBV11-2
len: 14

CDR3nt: TGTGCCAGCAGTTACTCCCAGGGCTCCTATAATTCACCCCTCCACTTT
CDR3aa: CASSYSQGSYNSPLHF
abundance: NA
d_gene: NA
j_gene: TRBJ1-6
v_gene: TRBV6-5
len: 16

CDR3nt: TGTGCCACCTCGGACAGACCGACCCAGCCCCAGCATTTT
CDR3aa: CATSDRPTQPQHF
abundance: NA
d_gene: NA
j_gene: TRBJ1-5
v_gene: TRBV6-1
len: 13

CDR3nt: TGTGCCAGCAGTTTATCCGGGCCCTCCTACGAGCAGTACTTC
CDR3aa: CASSLSGPSYEQYF
abundance: once
d_gene: NA
j_gene: TRBJ2-7
v_gene: TRBV27
len: 14

CDR3nt: TGTGCCAGCAAGGATGGGGATGGTTCACCCCTCCACTTT
CDR3aa: CASKDGDGSPLHF
abundance: NA
d_gene: NA
j_gene: TRBJ1-6
v_gene: TRBV6-5
len: 13

CDR3nt: TGTGCCAGCAGCTTAGGCCTCAGGGTGGGCGGCTACACCTTC
CDR3aa: CASSLGLRVGGYTF
abundance: NA
d_gene: NA
j_gene: TRBJ1-2
v_gene: TRBV7-8
len: 14

CDR3nt: TGTGCCAGCAGTTACGGGGGGGGAAACTCTGGAAACACCATATATTTT
CDR3aa: CASSYGGGNSGNTIYF
abundance: NA
d_gene: NA
j_gene: TRBJ1-3
v_gene: TRBV6-5
len: 16

CDR3nt: TGTGCCAGCAGCCCCCACCGGGACAGGGAAAACATTCAGTACTTC
CDR3aa: CASSPHRDRENIQYF
abundance: NA
d_gene: TRBD1
j_gene: TRBJ2-4
v_gene: TRBV11-2
len: 15

CDR3nt: TGTGCCAGCAGCCCAGACCCTCGCGAGACTGGGGCCAACGTCCTGACTTTC
CDR3aa: CASSPDPRETGANVLTF
abundance: NA
d_gene: NA
j_gene: TRBJ2-6
v_gene: TRBV11-3
len: 17

CDR3nt: TGTGCCAGCAGTGAATCGCAGGGGGCGAGGGAAAAACTGTTTTTT
CDR3aa: CASSESQGAREKLFF
abundance: NA
d_gene: TRBD1
j_gene: TRBJ1-4
v_gene: TRBV2
len: 15

CDR3nt: TGTGCCAGCAGTTTGACGGTGGGGACTGAAGCTTTCTTT
CDR3aa: CASSLTVGTEAFF
abundance: once
d_gene: NA
j_gene: TRBJ1-1
v_gene: TRBV28
len: 13

CDR3nt: TGTGCCAGCAGCTTAGCCGCGACCGGGGAGCTGTTTTTT
CDR3aa: CASSLAATGELFF
abundance: NA
d_gene: NA
j_gene: TRBJ2-2
v_gene: TRBV11-2
len: 13

CDR3nt: TGTGCCAGCAGCTCCGAACAGGGGGCGGTAGGCTATGGCTACACCTTC
CDR3aa: CASSSEQGAVGYGYTF
abundance: few
d_gene: TRBD1
j_gene: TRBJ1-2
v_gene: TRBV11-2
len: 16

CDR3nt: TGTGCCAGCAGTTCAGGGGCCACTAAAGAAAATCAGCCCCAGCATTTT
CDR3aa: CASSSGATKENQPQHF
abundance: NA
d_gene: NA
j_gene: TRBJ1-5
v_gene: TRBV6-5
len: 16

CDR3nt: TGTGCCAGTAGTAGCGGGAGGGCCTACGAGCAGTACTTC
CDR3aa: CASSSGRAYEQYF
abundance: once
d_gene: TRBD2
j_gene: TRBJ2-7
v_gene: TRBV19
len: 13

CDR3nt: TGTGCCACCAGCAGCGGAACCGGAGGTGCGGGCGATGAGCAGTTCTTC
CDR3aa: CATSSGTGGAGDEQFF
abundance: NA
d_gene: NA
j_gene: TRBJ2-1
v_gene: TRBV15
len: 16

CDR3nt: TGTGCCAGCTCACCCTTGTCGGCGACAGATACGCAGTATTTT
CDR3aa: CASSPLSATDTQYF
abundance: few
d_gene: NA
j_gene: TRBJ2-3
v_gene: TRBV18
len: 14

CDR3nt: TGTGCCAGCAGCCTACTAGGACAGTGGGCTTTCTTT
CDR3aa: CASSLLGQWAFF
abundance: once
d_gene: NA
j_gene: TRBJ1-1
v_gene: TRBV5-6
len: 12

CDR3nt: TGTGCCAGCAGTCCCACAGGGGGCGATCAGCCCCAGCATTTT
CDR3aa: CASSPTGGDQPQHF
abundance: NA
d_gene: TRBD1
j_gene: TRBJ1-5
v_gene: TRBV6-5
len: 14

CDR3nt: TGTGCCAGCAGCCGACGTGGGACCTACTCCTACGAGCAGTACTTC
CDR3aa: CASSRRGTYSYEQYF
abundance: NA
d_gene: NA
j_gene: TRBJ2-7
v_gene: TRBV5-6
len: 15

CDR3nt: TGTGCCAGCAGCTATACTAGCGGGGGGGCTATTGAGCAGTTCTTC
CDR3aa: CASSYTSGGAIEQFF
abundance: few
d_gene: TRBD2
j_gene: TRBJ2-1
v_gene: TRBV2
len: 15

CDR3nt: TGCAGCGTCCCGGGACACTGGGGGACAGGTAATGAAAAACTGTTTTTT
CDR3aa: CSVPGHWGTGNEKLFF
abundance: NA
d_gene: TRBD1
j_gene: TRBJ1-4
v_gene: TRBV29-1
len: 16

CDR3nt: TGTGCCAGCAGTGAGGACAGGGAGGACTATGGCTACACCTTC
CDR3aa: CASSEDREDYGYTF
abundance: NA
d_gene: TRBD1
j_gene: TRBJ1-2
v_gene: TRBV6-5
len: 14

CDR3nt: TGCGCCAGCAGCTTGGCGGGACAGGGGATTGCCCGACTGAACACTGAAGCTTTCTTT
CDR3aa: CASSLAGQGIARLNTEAFF
abundance: once
d_gene: TRBD1
j_gene: TRBJ1-1
v_gene: TRBV5-1
len: 19

CDR3nt: TGTGCCTGGACCCTCTCACGGACTCTCTACAATGAGCAGTTCTTC
CDR3aa: CAWTLSRTLYNEQFF
abundance: NA
d_gene: NA
j_gene: TRBJ2-1
v_gene: TRBV30
len: 15

CDR3nt: TGTGCCAGCAGCGGTCCGGGACAGGGGCCCAATGAGCAGTTCTTC
CDR3aa: CASSGPGQGPNEQFF
abundance: NA
d_gene: TRBD1
j_gene: TRBJ2-1
v_gene: TRBV7-6
len: 15

CDR3nt: TGTGCCAGCAGTTACAGTCAGGGGAACACTGAAGCTTTCTTT
CDR3aa: CASSYSQGNTEAFF
abundance: NA
d_gene: NA
j_gene: TRBJ1-1
v_gene: TRBV6-6
len: 14

CDR3nt: TGTGCCAGCAGCTTACTCGGTGTTAATGAGCAGTTCTTC
CDR3aa: CASSLLGVNEQFF
abundance: NA
d_gene: NA
j_gene: TRBJ2-1
v_gene: TRBV11-2
len: 13

CDR3nt: TGTGCCAGTAGTTCCACCAGCCCCAGGGGGAGAGGGAATTCACCCCTCCACTTT
CDR3aa: CASSSTSPRGRGNSPLHF
abundance: once
d_gene: TRBD1
j_gene: TRBJ1-6
v_gene: TRBV19
len: 18

CDR3nt: TGTGCCAGCATTATGGGAAGAGAGACCCAGTACTTC
CDR3aa: CASIMGRETQYF
abundance: NA
d_gene: NA
j_gene: TRBJ2-5
v_gene: TRBV6-1
len: 12

CDR3nt: TGCGCCAGCAGCTTGGAGGCGGGCCCCCATTATGAGCAGTTCTTC
CDR3aa: CASSLEAGPHYEQFF
abundance: NA
d_gene: NA
j_gene: TRBJ2-1
v_gene: TRBV5-1
len: 15

CDR3nt: TGTGCCACCTCGACCCCAGGGGACACTAATCAGCCCCAGCATTTT
CDR3aa: CATSTPGDTNQPQHF
abundance: NA
d_gene: NA
j_gene: TRBJ1-5
v_gene: TRBV19
len: 15

CDR3nt: TGTGCCAGGACTAGCTCCAACAATGAGCAGTTCTTC
CDR3aa: CARTSSNNEQFF
abundance: NA
d_gene: TRBD2
j_gene: TRBJ2-1
v_gene: TRBV2
len: 12

CDR3nt: TGTGCCAGCAAAGAAACCCGACAGCTCCAAGAGACCCAGTACTTC
CDR3aa: CASKETRQLQETQYF
abundance: NA
d_gene: NA
j_gene: TRBJ2-5
v_gene: TRBV6-6
len: 15

CDR3nt: TGCGCCAGCAGCTTGGCGGGGGTCTCCTACAATGAGCAGTTCTTC
CDR3aa: CASSLAGVSYNEQFF
abundance: NA
d_gene: NA
j_gene: TRBJ2-1
v_gene: TRBV5-1
len: 15

CDR3nt: TGTGCCAGCAGCTTAGTTAGCACTGAAGCTTTCTTT
CDR3aa: CASSLVSTEAFF
abundance: NA
d_gene: NA
j_gene: TRBJ1-1
v_gene: TRBV7-9
len: 12

CDR3nt: TGTGCCAGCAGCTTAGCGGGACCAAGTCGGGATGGCTACACCTTC
CDR3aa: CASSLAGPSRDGYTF
abundance: few
d_gene: NA
j_gene: TRBJ1-2
v_gene: TRBV7-2
len: 15

CDR3nt: TGTGCCACCAGCAGAGATTTCGGGGGCACTGAAGCTTTCTTT
CDR3aa: CATSRDFGGTEAFF
abundance: few
d_gene: NA
j_gene: TRBJ1-1
v_gene: TRBV15
len: 14

CDR3nt: TGTGCCAGCAGCGAATACAGGGAGAATTCACCCCTCCACTTT
CDR3aa: CASSEYRENSPLHF
abundance: NA
d_gene: NA
j_gene: TRBJ1-6
v_gene: TRBV7-9
len: 14

CDR3nt: TGTGCCAGCAGCCCGGGACAGGGGAGAAACACCATATATTTT
CDR3aa: CASSPGQGRNTIYF
abundance: NA
d_gene: TRBD1
j_gene: TRBJ1-3
v_gene: TRBV5-6
len: 14

CDR3nt: TGCAGCGTAGGGACGTCGGGCCGAGCTAACTATGGCTACACCTTC
CDR3aa: CSVGTSGRANYGYTF
abundance: NA
d_gene: NA
j_gene: TRBJ1-2
v_gene: TRBV29-1
len: 15

CDR3nt: TGTGCCAGCAGCTTAAATGGACTACCGGAAGAGACCCAGTACTTC
CDR3aa: CASSLNGLPEETQYF
abundance: NA
d_gene: NA
j_gene: TRBJ2-5
v_gene: TRBV7-9
len: 15